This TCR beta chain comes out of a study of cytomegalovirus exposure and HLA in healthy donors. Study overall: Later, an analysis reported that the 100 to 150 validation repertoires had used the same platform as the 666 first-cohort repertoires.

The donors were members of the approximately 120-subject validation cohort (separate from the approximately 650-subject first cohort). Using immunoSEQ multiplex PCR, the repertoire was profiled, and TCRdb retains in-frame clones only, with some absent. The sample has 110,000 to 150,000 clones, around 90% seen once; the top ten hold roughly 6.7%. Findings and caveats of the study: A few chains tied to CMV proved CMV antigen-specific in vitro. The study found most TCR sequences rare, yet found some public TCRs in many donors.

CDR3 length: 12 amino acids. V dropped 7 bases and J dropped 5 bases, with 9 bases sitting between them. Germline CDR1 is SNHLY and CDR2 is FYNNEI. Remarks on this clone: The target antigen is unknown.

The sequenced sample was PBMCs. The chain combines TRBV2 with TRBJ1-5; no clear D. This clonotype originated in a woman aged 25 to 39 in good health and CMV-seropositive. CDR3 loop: CASNGPDQPQHF. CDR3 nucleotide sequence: TGTGCCAGCAATGGGCCGGATCAGCCCCAGCATTTT.